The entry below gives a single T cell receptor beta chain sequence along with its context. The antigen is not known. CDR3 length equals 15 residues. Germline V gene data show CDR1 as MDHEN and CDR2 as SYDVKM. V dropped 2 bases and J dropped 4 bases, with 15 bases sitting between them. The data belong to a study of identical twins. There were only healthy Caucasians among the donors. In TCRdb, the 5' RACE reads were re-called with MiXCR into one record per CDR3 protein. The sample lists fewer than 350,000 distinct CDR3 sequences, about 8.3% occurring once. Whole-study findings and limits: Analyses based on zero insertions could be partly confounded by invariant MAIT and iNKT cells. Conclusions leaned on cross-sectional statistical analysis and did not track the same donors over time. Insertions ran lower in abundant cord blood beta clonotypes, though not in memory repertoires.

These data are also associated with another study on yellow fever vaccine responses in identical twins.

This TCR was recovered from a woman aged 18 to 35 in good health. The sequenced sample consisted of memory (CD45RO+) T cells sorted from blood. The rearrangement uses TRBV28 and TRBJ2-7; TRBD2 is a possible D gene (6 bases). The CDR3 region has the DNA TGTGCCAGCAGTTTAGCCTATGGGGGGATGTACGAGCAGTACGTC. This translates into CASSLAYGGMYEQYV.